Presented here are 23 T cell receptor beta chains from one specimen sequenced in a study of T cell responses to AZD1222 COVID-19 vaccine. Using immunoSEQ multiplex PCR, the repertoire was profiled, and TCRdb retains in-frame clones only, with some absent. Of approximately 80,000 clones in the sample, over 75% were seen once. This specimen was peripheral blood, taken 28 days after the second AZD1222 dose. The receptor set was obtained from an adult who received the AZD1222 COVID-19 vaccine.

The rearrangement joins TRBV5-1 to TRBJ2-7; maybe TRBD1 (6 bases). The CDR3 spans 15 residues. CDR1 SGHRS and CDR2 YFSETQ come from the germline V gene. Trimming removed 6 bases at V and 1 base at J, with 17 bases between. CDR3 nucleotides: TGCGCCAGCACCTCGTATGCAGGGGCGTCCTACGAGCAGTACTTC. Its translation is CASTSYAGASYEQYF.

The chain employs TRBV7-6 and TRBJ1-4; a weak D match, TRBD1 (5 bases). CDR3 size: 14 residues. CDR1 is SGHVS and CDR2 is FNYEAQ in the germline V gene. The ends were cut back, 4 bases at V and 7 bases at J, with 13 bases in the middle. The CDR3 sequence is CASSSGTGGEKLFF. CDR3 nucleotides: TGTGCCAGCAGCTCGGGGACGGGGGGTGAAAAACTGTTTTTT.

The CDR3 region is CASRTRADGYTF. The CDR3 region has the DNA TGTGCCAGCAGGACCAGGGCGGATGGCTACACCTTC. The chain combines TRBV6-5 with TRBJ1-2; D is possibly TRBD1 (5 bases). V lost 6 bases and J 6 bases, leaving 11 bases between the germline ends. This CDR3 has 12 residues. Germline-derived CDR1 and CDR2 are MNHEY and SVGAGI.

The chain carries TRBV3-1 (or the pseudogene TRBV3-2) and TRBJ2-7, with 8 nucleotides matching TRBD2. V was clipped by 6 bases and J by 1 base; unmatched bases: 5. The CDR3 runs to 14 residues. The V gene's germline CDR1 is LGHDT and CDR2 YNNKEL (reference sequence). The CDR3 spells CASRSGGGSYEQYF. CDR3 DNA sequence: TGTGCCAGCAGGAGTGGCGGGGGGTCCTACGAGCAGTACTTC.

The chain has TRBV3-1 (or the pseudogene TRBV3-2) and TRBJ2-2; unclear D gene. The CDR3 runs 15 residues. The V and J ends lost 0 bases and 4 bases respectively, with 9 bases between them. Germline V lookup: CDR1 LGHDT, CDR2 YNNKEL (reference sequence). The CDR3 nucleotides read TGTGCCAGCAGCCAAGACGACGGAACCACCGGGGAGCTGTTTTTT. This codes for CASSQDDGTTGELFF.

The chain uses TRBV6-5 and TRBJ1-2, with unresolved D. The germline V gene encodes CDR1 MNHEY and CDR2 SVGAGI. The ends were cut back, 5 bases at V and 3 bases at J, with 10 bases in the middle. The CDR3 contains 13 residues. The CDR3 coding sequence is TGTGCCAGCAGTATGAATAATTACTATGGCTACACCTTC. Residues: CASSMNNYYGYTF.

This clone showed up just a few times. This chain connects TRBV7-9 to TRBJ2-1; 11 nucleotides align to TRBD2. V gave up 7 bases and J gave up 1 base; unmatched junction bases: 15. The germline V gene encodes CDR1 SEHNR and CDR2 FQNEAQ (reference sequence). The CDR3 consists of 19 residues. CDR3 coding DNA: TGTGCCAGCATCTCCTACGGGGCTAGCGGGAGGAATTCCTACAATGAGCAGTTCTTC. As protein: CASISYGASGRNSYNEQFF. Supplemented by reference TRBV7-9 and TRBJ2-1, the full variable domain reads DTGVSQNPRHKITKRGQNVTFRCDPISEHNRLYWYRQTLGQGPEFLTYFQNEAQLEKSRLLSDRFSAERPKGSFSTLEIQRTEQGDSAMYLCASISYGASGRNSYNEQFFGPGTRLTVL.

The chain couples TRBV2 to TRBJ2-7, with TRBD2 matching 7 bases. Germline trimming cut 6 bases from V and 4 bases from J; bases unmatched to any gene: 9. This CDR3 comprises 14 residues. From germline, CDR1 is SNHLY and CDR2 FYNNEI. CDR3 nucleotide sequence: TGTGCCAGCAGAGCCGGGGGGTCTTCGTACGAGCAGTACTTC. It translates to CASRAGGSSYEQYF.

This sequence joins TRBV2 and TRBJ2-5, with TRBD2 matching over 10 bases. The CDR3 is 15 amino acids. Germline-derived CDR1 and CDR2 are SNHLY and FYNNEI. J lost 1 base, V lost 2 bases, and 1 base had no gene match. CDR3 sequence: CASSELAGVQETQYF. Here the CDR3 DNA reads TGTGCCAGCAGTGAACTAGCGGGGGTCCAAGAGACCCAGTACTTC.

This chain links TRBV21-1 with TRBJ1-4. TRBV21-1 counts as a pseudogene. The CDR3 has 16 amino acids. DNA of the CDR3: TGTGCCAGCAGCAAACGGTTCCGGAAAGCTAATGAAAAACTGTTTTTT. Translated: CASSKRFRKANEKLFF.

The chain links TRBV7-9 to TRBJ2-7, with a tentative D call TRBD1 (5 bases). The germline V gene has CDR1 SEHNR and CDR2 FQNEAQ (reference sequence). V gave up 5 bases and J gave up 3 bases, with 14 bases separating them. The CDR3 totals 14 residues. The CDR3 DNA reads TGTGCCAGCAGCCCTCCCAGACAGTTCTACGAGCAGTACTTC. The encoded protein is CASSPPRQFYEQYF.

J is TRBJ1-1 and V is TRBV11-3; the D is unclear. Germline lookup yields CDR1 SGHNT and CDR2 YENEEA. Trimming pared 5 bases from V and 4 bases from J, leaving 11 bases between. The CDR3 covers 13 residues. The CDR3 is CASSPTRGTEAFF. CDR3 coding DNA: TGTGCCAGCAGCCCCACCCGAGGCACTGAAGCTTTCTTT. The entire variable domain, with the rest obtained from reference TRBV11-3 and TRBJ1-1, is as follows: EAGVVQSPRYKIIEKKQPVAFWCNPISGHNTLYWYLQNLGQGPELLIRYENEEAVDDSQLPKDRFSAERLKGVDSTLKIQPAELGDSAVYLCASSPTRGTEAFFGQGTRLTVV.

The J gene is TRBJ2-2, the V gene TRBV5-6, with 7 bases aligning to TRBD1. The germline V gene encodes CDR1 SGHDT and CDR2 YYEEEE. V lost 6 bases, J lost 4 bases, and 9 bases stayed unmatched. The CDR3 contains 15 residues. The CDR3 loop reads CASTERGRLTGELFF. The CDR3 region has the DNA TGTGCCAGCACAGAAAGGGGGCGGCTCACCGGGGAGCTGTTTTTT. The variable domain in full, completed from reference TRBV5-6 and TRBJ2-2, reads DAGVTQSPTHLIKTRGQQVTLRCSPKSGHDTVSWYQQALGQGPQFIFQYYEEEERQRGNFPDRFSGHQFPNYSSELNVNALLLGDSALYLCASTERGRLTGELFFGEGSRLTVL.

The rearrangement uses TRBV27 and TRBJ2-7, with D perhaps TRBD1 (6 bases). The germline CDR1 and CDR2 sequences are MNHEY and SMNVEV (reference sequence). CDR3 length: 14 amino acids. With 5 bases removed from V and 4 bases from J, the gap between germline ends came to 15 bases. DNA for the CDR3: TGTGCCAGCAGTCTCAAGGGGGAGTCTTACGAGCAGTACTTC. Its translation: CASSLKGESYEQYF.

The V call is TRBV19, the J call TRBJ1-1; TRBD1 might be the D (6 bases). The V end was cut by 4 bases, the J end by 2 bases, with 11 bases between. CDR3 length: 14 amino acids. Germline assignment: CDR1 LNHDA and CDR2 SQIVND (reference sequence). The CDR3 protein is CASSTDRSNTEAFF. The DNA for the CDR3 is TGTGCCAGTAGTACAGACAGGTCAAACACTGAAGCTTTCTTT.

CDR3 in amino acids: CASSFHSGTDTQYF. CDR3 in DNA: TGTGCCAGCAGCTTCCACTCTGGCACAGATACGCAGTATTTT. The chain links TRBV13 to TRBJ2-3; D is ambiguous. Germline CDR1 reads PRHDT; CDR2 reads FYEKMQ (reference sequence). V lost 3 bases to trimming and J lost 1 base, with 8 bases between them. This CDR3 is built from 14 residues. The full variable domain, completed using reference TRBV13 and TRBJ2-3, is AAGVIQSPRHLIKEKRETATLKCYPIPRHDTVYWYQQGPGQDPQFLISFYEKMQSDKGSIPDRFSAQQFSDYHSELNMSSLELGDSALYFCASSFHSGTDTQYFGPGTRLTVL.

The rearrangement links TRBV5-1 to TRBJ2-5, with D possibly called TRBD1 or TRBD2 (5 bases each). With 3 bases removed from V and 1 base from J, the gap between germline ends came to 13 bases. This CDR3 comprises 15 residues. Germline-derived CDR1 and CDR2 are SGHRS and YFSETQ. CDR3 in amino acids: CASSSGTKAQETQYF. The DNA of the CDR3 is TGCGCCAGCAGCTCAGGGACGAAGGCCCAAGAGACCCAGTACTTC.

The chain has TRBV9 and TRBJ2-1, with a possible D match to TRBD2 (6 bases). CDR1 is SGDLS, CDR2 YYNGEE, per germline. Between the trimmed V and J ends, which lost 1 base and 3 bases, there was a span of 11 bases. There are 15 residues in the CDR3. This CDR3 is CASSVRGSDYNEQFF. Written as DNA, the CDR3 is TGTGCCAGCAGCGTACGGGGGTCTGACTACAATGAGCAGTTCTTC.

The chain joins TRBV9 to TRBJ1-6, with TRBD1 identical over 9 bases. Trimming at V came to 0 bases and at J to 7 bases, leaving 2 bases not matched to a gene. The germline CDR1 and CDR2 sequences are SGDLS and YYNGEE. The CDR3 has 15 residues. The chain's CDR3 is CASSVVGQGNSPLHF. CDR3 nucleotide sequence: TGTGCCAGCAGCGTAGTGGGACAGGGAAATTCACCCCTCCACTTT.

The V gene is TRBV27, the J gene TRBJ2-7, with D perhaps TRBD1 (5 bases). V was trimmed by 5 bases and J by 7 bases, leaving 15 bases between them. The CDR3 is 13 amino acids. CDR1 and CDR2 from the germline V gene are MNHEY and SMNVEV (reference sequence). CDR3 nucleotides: TGTGCCAGCAGTACCAGGAGCCAGGGTGAGCAGTACTTC. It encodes CASSTRSQGEQYF.

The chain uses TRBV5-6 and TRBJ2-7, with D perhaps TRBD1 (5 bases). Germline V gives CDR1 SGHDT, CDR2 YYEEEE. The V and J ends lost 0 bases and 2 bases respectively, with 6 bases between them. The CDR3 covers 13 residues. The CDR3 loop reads CASSLAGTYEQYF. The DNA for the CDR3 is TGTGCCAGCAGCTTGGCAGGGACCTACGAGCAGTACTTC.

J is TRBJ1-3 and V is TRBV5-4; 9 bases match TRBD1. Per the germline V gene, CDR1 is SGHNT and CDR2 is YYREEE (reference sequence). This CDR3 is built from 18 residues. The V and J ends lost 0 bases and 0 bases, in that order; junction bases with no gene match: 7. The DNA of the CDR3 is TGTGCCAGCAGCTTGGGGGGACAGGGCGGACACTCTGGAAACACCATATATTTT. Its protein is CASSLGGQGGHSGNTIYF.

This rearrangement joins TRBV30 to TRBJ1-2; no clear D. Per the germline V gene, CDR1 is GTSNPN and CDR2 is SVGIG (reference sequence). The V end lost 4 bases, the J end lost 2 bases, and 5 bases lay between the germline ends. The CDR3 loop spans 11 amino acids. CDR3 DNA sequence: TGTGCCTGGATGGAAAACTATGGCTACACCTTC. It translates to CAWMENYGYTF.